This TCR beta chain was captured by sequencing in a study of blood T cell repertoires in COVID-19. Study information: Acute and convalescent COVID-19 samples came from the United States, Italy and Spain.

As processed by the authors: Estimates of nucleated cell counts were drawn from the amplification of reference gene primers. Some clones are missing from TCRdb's copy, which holds only in-frame ones; the method was immunoSEQ multiplex PCR. For V, J and clone size, that table is used; D and trimming come from the DNA. The profile shows 650,000 to 800,000 clones, 85% to 90% of them singletons. Looked up from germline, CDR1 is MNHNS and CDR2 is SASEGT. Trimming cost V 2 bases and J 3 bases, with 5 bases left between them. This CDR3 contains 12 residues. The TCR was taken from a woman younger than 35 with acute or convalescent COVID-19. Sequencing was performed on peripheral blood. The gene calls are TRBV6-1 and TRBJ2-7; D gene unclear. CDR3 in amino acids: CASSENSYEQYF. CDR3 sequence (DNA): TGTGCCAGCAGTGAAAACAGCTACGAGCAGTACTTC.